Described below is a single T cell receptor (beta chain) sequence and its context. The data were obtained in a study of blood T cell repertoires in COVID-19. Overall study: Sample material is recorded as cDNA or gDNA derived from T cells, B-cell-depleted T cells, or PBMCs.

Germline V gives CDR1 SGHTA, CDR2 FQGNSA. V was trimmed by 4 bases and J by 1 base, leaving 9 bases between them. The CDR3 is made up of 14 amino acids. How the authors handled the data: From reference gene primer amplification, estimates of nucleated cell counts were derived. Sequencing used immunoSEQ multiplex PCR; TCRdb keeps in-frame clones, though not all of them. The V and J calls and clone size are taken from that table; D and trimming were inferred from the DNA. There are some 100,000 clones in the sample; roughly 88% occur only once, and 7.9% lies in the top ten. The TCR sequence derives from an elderly woman with active or convalescent COVID-19. The sequencing sample was made of peripheral blood. The chain is built from TRBV7-2 and TRBJ2-3; no reliable D call. CDR3 region: CASSWFAGTDTQYF. In DNA form, the CDR3 reads TGTGCCAGCAGCTGGTTTGCGGGCACAGATACGCAGTATTTT. Drawing the rest from reference TRBV7-2 and TRBJ2-3, the complete variable domain is GAGVSQSPSNKVTEKGKDVELRCDPISGHTALYWYRQSLGQGLEFLIYFQGNSAPDKSGLPSDRFSAERTGGSVSTLTIQRTQQEDSAVYLCASSWFAGTDTQYFGPGTRLTVL.